The rows below give T cell receptor beta chains drawn from one sample of a study of blood T cell repertoires in COVID-19. TCRdb's copy holds only in-frame clones and misses some; the assay was immunoSEQ multiplex PCR. This sample carries tens of thousands of clones, about 89% of them seen once, and the ten largest clones take about 15%. What was sequenced was peripheral blood. Source of these receptors: a man aged 65 to 85 with active or convalescent COVID-19. CDR3s include the opening cysteine and the closing phenylalanine or tryptophan. The D gene is left open where the match is weak. Part of the rows lack a size; the others show once, few, many or a class for expanded clones.

V: TRBV5-5
D: .
size: .
J: TRBJ2-5
CDR3: CASSLAEGVETQYF
DNA: TGTGCCAGCAGCTTGGCCGAAGGGGTTGAGACCCAGTACTTC

V: TRBV29-1
D: TRBD1
size: once
J: TRBJ2-3
CDR3: CSGRDRALEDTQYF
DNA: TGCAGCGGCCGGGACAGGGCTTTAGAAGATACGCAGTATTTT

V: TRBV7-9
D: .
size: .
J: TRBJ1-1
CDR3: CASSPQGRTEAFF
DNA: TGTGCCAGCAGTCCACAGGGTCGCACTGAAGCTTTCTTT

V: TRBV6-5
D: TRBD2
size: once
J: TRBJ2-1
CDR3: CASRVAGGREQFF
DNA: TGTGCCAGCAGAGTAGCGGGAGGGCGGGAGCAGTTCTTC

V: TRBV10-3
D: TRBD1
size: .
J: TRBJ1-2
CDR3: CAISVGGQGPGYGYTF
DNA: TGTGCCATCAGTGTGGGAGGACAGGGGCCGGGTTATGGCTACACCTTC

V: TRBV12-3/TRBV12-4
D: .
size: .
J: TRBJ1-1
CDR3: CASSLGRGTEAFF
DNA: TGTGCCAGCAGTTTAGGAAGAGGCACTGAAGCTTTCTTT

V: TRBV5-1
D: .
size: .
J: TRBJ2-1
CDR3: CASSLDTWYNEQFF
DNA: TGCGCCAGCAGCTTAGACACATGGTACAATGAGCAGTTCTTC

V: TRBV28
D: .
size: .
J: TRBJ1-2
CDR3: CASLYGRQGYTF
DNA: TGTGCCAGCCTATACGGGAGGCAAGGCTACACCTTC

V: TRBV28
D: TRBD1
size: once
J: TRBJ1-1
CDR3: CASSPHGTGGISRAFF
DNA: TGTGCCAGCAGTCCCCACGGGACAGGGGGCATTTCAAGAGCTTTCTTT

V: TRBV6-6
D: .
size: .
J: TRBJ1-1
CDR3: CASSPSRARGWGSTEAFF
DNA: TGTGCCAGCAGTCCGTCCCGCGCCAGGGGCTGGGGATCCACTGAAGCTTTCTTT

V: TRBV19
D: .
size: .
J: TRBJ2-2
CDR3: CASSITRNTGELFF
DNA: TGTGCCAGTAGTATTACAAGGAACACCGGGGAGCTGTTTTTT

V: TRBV4-1
D: .
size: .
J: TRBJ1-5
CDR3: CASSQPGGSNQPQHF
DNA: TGCGCCAGCAGCCAACCGGGAGGCAGCAATCAGCCCCAGCATTTT

V: TRBV10-3
D: .
size: .
J: TRBJ1-1
CDR3: CAISDGAGGGTEAFF
DNA: TGTGCCATCAGTGATGGGGCGGGGGGAGGTACTGAAGCTTTCTTT

V: TRBV19
D: .
size: .
J: TRBJ2-6
CDR3: CASSIEGLSLPTPSGANVLTF
DNA: TGTGCCAGTAGTATAGAGGGGCTTAGCCTACCTACCCCCTCTGGGGCCAACGTCCTGACTTTC

V: TRBV4-1
D: TRBD2
size: .
J: TRBJ2-1
CDR3: CASSQEMAGGSYNEQFF
DNA: TGCGCCAGCAGCCAAGAGATGGCGGGAGGTTCCTACAATGAGCAGTTCTTC

V: TRBV10-3
D: TRBD1
size: .
J: TRBJ2-7
CDR3: CAISPPVGTGSGEQYF
DNA: TGTGCCATCAGTCCCCCGGTGGGGACAGGGTCGGGCGAGCAGTACTTC

V: TRBV11-1
D: .
size: once
J: TRBJ2-5
CDR3: CASSSSVGQETQYF
DNA: TGTGCCAGCAGCTCTAGCGTCGGGCAAGAGACCCAGTACTTC

V: TRBV2
D: TRBD1
size: .
J: TRBJ1-6
CDR3: CATTGQSNNSPLHF
DNA: TGTGCCACTACGGGACAGTCAAACAATTCACCCCTCCACTTT

V: TRBV5-1
D: TRBD1
size: .
J: TRBJ1-1
CDR3: CASSLVGTGGLRTEAFF
DNA: TGCGCCAGCAGCTTGGTCGGGACAGGGGGGTTGCGCACTGAAGCTTTCTTT

V: TRBV27
D: TRBD1
size: .
J: TRBJ1-5
CDR3: CASSPLRGAGSNQPQHF
DNA: TGTGCCAGCAGCCCACTCAGGGGGGCCGGATCGAATCAGCCCCAGCATTTT

V: TRBV28
D: .
size: .
J: TRBJ2-1
CDR3: CASSSPLGVYEQFF
DNA: TGTGCCAGCAGTTCGCCCCTGGGAGTGTATGAGCAGTTCTTC

V: TRBV29-1
D: .
size: few
J: TRBJ1-1
CDR3: CSVERQFEAFF
DNA: TGCAGCGTTGAACGACAGTTTGAAGCTTTCTTT

V: TRBV4-3
D: TRBD2
size: .
J: TRBJ2-3
CDR3: CASSPSIAGTQYF
DNA: TGCGCCAGCAGCCCCTCCATAGCGGGGACGCAGTATTTT

V: TRBV27
D: .
size: .
J: TRBJ1-1
CDR3: CASSSSNTEAFF
DNA: TGTGCCAGCAGTTCCAGTAACACTGAAGCTTTCTTT

V: TRBV7-2
D: .
size: once
J: TRBJ1-2
CDR3: CASSPGENYGYTF
DNA: TGTGCCAGCAGTCCCGGAGAGAACTATGGCTACACCTTC

V: TRBV5-1
D: .
size: .
J: TRBJ1-5
CDR3: CASSLGQPNQPQHF
DNA: TGCGCCAGCAGCTTGGGACAGCCAAATCAGCCCCAGCATTTT

V: TRBV28
D: .
size: .
J: TRBJ1-2
CDR3: CASSLFHQDGYTF
DNA: TGTGCCAGCAGTTTATTTCACCAGGATGGCTACACCTTC

V: TRBV28
D: .
size: .
J: TRBJ2-7
CDR3: CASKGFTKSYEQYF
DNA: TGTGCCAGCAAAGGTTTTACTAAATCCTACGAGCAGTACTTC

V: TRBV5-1
D: .
size: .
J: TRBJ2-7
CDR3: CASSFSGLYEQYF
DNA: TGCGCCAGCAGCTTTTCTGGGCTCTACGAGCAGTACTTC

V: TRBV3-1/TRBV3-2
D: .
size: .
J: TRBJ2-3
CDR3: CASSQEWASFTDTQYF
DNA: TGTGCCAGCAGCCAAGAGTGGGCTTCCTTCACAGATACGCAGTATTTT

V: TRBV7-4
D: .
size: few
J: TRBJ1-5
CDR3: CASSFRRDYSNQPQHF
DNA: TGTGCCAGCAGCTTCCGCAGGGACTATAGCAATCAGCCCCAGCATTTT

V: TRBV28
D: .
size: .
J: TRBJ1-2
CDR3: CASSLTSPGLAYGYTF
DNA: TGTGCCAGCAGTTTAACGTCCCCAGGCCTGGCCTATGGCTACACCTTC

V: TRBV10-3
D: TRBD2
size: .
J: TRBJ2-5
CDR3: CAISPGLAGETQYF
DNA: TGTGCCATCAGCCCGGGACTAGCGGGAGAGACCCAGTACTTC

V: TRBV30
D: .
size: .
J: TRBJ1-3
CDR3: CAWSVLASHGGNTIYF
DNA: TGTGCCTGGAGTGTATTGGCCAGCCACGGAGGGAACACCATATATTTT

V: TRBV7-3
D: .
size: once
J: TRBJ2-2
CDR3: CASSMTPNTGELFF
DNA: TGTGCCAGCAGCATGACTCCGAACACCGGGGAGCTGTTTTTT